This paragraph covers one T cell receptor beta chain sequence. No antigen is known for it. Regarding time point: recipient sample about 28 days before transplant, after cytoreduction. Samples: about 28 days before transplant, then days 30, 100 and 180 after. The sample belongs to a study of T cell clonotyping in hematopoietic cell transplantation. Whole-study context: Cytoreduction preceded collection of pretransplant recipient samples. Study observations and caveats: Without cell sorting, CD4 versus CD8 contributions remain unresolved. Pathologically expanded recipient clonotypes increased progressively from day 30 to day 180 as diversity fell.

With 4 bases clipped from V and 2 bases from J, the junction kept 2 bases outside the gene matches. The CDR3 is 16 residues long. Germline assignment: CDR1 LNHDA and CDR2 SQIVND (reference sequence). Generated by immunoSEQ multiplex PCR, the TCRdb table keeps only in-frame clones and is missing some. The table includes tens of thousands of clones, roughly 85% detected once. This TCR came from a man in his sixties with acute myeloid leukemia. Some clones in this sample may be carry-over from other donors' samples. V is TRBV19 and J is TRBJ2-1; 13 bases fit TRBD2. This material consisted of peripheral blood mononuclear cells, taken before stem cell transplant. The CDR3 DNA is TGTGCCAGTAGTAGGACTAGCGGGGGCCCCTACAATGAGCAGTTCTTC. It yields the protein CASSRTSGGPYNEQFF. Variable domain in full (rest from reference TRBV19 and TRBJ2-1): DGGITQSPKYLFRKEGQNVTLSCEQNLNHDAMYWYRQDPGQGLRLIYYSQIVNDFQKGDIAEGYSVSREKKESFPLTVTSAQKNPTAFYLCASSRTSGGPYNEQFFGPGTRLTVL.